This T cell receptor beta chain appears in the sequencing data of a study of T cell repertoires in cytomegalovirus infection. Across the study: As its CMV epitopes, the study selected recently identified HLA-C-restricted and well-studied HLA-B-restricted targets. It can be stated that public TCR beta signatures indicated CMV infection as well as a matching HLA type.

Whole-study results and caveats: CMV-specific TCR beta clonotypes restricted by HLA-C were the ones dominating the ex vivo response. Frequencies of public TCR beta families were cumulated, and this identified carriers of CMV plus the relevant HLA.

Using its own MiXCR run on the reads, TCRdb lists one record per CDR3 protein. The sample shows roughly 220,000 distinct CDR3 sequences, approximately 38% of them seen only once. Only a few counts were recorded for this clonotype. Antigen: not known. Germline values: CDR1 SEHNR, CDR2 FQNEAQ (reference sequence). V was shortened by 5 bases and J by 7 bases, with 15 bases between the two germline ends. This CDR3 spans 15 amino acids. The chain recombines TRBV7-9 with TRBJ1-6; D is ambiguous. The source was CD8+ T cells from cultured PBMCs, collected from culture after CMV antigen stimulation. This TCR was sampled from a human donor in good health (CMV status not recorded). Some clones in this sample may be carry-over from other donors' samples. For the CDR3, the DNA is TGTGCCAGCAGCGCATCAAACGGGGAGAATTCACCCCTCCACTTT. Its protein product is CASSASNGENSPLHF.